This TCR beta chain was captured by sequencing in a study of T cell changes during pregnancy in multiple sclerosis. This table comes from immunoSEQ multiplex PCR, and its TCRdb copy is limited to in-frame clones, with some not included. Of 60,000 to 65,000 clones listed, approximately 90% were seen once; the top ten hold about 2.5%. Germline V gene lookup returns CDR1 SGDLS and CDR2 YYNGEE. The CDR3 runs to 16 residues. V shed 0 bases and J 8 bases; nucleotides not matched to a gene: 8. The V call is TRBV9, the J call TRBJ2-1; TRBD2 matches at 10 bases. The material sequenced was peripheral blood, taken in the first trimester of pregnancy. The sequence was obtained from a female donor with multiple sclerosis, enrolled in a pregnancy study. CDR3: CASSVGPSGSFDEQFF. DNA of the CDR3: TGTGCCAGCAGCGTAGGTCCTAGCGGGAGTTTCGATGAGCAGTTCTTC.